This T cell receptor (beta chain) was profiled in a study of shared clonotypes between healthy human individuals. The table came from immunoSEQ multiplex PCR; TCRdb's copy has only in-frame clones and leaves some out. The sample yields about 490,000 clones, 79% seen once. Trimming stripped 4 bases from V and 0 bases from J, with 12 bases between. The CDR3 is made up of 15 amino acids. Germline V gene sequence: CDR1 KGHSH, CDR2 LQKENI. The clonotype originates from a woman between 40 and 50 years old in good health. Some clones in this sample may be carry-over from other donors' samples. The chain has TRBV18 and TRBJ1-1, with D possibly matching TRBD1 (5 bases). The sequenced sample was PBMCs. CDR3 coding DNA: TGTGCCAGCTCACTCGACAGCGCTATGAACACTGAAGCTTTCTTT. It yields the protein CASSLDSAMNTEAFF.